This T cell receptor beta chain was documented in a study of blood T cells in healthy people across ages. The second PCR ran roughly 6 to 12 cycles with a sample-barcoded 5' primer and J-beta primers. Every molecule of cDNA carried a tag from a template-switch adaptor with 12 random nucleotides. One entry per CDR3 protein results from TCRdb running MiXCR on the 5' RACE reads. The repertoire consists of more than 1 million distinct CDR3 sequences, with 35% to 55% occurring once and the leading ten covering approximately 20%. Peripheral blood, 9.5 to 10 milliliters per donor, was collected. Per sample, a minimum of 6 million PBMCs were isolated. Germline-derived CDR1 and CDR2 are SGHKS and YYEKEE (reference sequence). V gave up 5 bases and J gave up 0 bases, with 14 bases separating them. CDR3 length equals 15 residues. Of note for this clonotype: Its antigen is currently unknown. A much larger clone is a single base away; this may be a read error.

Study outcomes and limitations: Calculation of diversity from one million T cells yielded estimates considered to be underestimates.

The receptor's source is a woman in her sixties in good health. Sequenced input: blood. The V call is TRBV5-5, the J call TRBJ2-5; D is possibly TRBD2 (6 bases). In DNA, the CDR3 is TGTGCCAGCAGTAGGGGTTGGGACTACCAAGAGACCCAGTACTTC. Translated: CASSRGWDYQETQYF.